This entry features one T cell receptor beta chain sequence. Antigen unknown. CDR3 size: 14 residues. The germline V gene has CDR1 MGHRA and CDR2 YSYEKL. The V gene lost 3 bases and the J gene lost 11 bases, with 19 bases spanning the gap. These data come from a study of OX40 agonist ivuxolimab in advanced cancers. Clones were read by immunoSEQ multiplex PCR, and TCRdb kept only the in-frame ones, dropping some. This table holds about 58,000 clones, about 85% found once. Overall study findings and caveats: Among the lowest levels of clonal expansion were found in partial responders at 0.1-3.0 mg/kg.

The rearrangement uses TRBV4-1 and TRBJ1-1, with TRBD1 as a possible D gene (5 bases). The source is an adult with an advanced solid tumor such as melanoma, head and neck, liver or kidney cancer. Sequencing was performed on CD4+ or CD8+ T cells sorted from blood, taken in a trial of the OX40 agonist ivuxolimab. CDR3 in amino acids: CASSHPPAGRDAFF. For the CDR3, the DNA is TGCGCCAGCAGCCACCCCCCCGCGGGGCGAGATGCTTTCTTT.